This T cell receptor (beta chain) appears in the sequencing data of a study of identical twins. Study observations and caveats: In monozygotic twins, models underestimated the sharing of out-of-frame TCR alpha. Cross-sectional statistics, not tracking of the same donors, supported the conclusions.

Trimming removed 7 bases at V and 7 bases at J, with 14 bases between. From germline, CDR1 is MDHEN and CDR2 SYDVKM. The CDR3 totals 14 residues. Template switching created a universal primer site, and the cDNA included unique molecular identifiers. Each CDR3 protein gets one entry after TCRdb re-called the 5' RACE reads with MiXCR. The table records just under 650,000 distinct CDR3 sequences, roughly 6.6% of them present only once. Worth noting for this clonotype: Its antigen remains unknown.

The sample also formed part of further work on yellow fever vaccine responses in identical twins.

V is TRBV28 and J is TRBJ1-6; tentative D call: TRBD1 (5 bases). This TCR was recovered from a young woman in good health. Input material: PBMCs. The CDR3 loop reads CASTQTAGNSPLHF. In DNA form, the CDR3 reads TGTGCCAGCACCCAGACAGCAGGGAATTCACCCCTCCACTTT.